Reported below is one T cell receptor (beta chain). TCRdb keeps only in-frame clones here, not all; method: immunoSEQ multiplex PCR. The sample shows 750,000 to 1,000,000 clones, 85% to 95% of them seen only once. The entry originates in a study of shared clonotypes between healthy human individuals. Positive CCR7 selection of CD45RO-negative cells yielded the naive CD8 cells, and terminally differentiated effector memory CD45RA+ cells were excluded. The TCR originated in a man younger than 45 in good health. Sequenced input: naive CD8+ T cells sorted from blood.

The CDR3 DNA sequence: TGTGCCAGCAGCTTAAAGGGGAATGGCTACACCTTC. Translating it yields CASSLKGNGYTF. This chain links TRBV13 with TRBJ1-2; tentative D call: TRBD1 (5 bases). The CDR3 is made up of 12 amino acids. The V gene's germline CDR1 is PRHDT and CDR2 FYEKMQ (reference sequence). V shed 2 bases and J shed 6 bases, with 7 bases lying between them.